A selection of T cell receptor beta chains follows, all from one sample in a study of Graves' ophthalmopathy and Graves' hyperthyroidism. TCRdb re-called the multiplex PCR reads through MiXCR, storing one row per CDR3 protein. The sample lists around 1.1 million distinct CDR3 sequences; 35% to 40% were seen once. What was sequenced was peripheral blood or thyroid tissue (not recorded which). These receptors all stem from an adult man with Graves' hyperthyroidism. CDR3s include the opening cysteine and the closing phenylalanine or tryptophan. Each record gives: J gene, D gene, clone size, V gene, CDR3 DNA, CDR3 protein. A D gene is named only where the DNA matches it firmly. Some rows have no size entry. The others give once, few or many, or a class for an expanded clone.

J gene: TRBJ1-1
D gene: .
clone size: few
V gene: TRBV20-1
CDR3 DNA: TGCAGTGCTGCCGATCCGGGGAACACTGAAGCTTTCTTT
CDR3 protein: CSAADPGNTEAFF

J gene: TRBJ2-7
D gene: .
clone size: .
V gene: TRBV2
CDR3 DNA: TGTGCCAGCAGCAACCCAAGAGGGGAGAAACCCGAGCAGTACTTC
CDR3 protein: CASSNPRGEKPEQYF

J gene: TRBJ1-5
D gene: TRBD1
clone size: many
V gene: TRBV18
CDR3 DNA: TGTGCCAGCTCACGGACCACAGGGGGGGACCAGCCCCAGCATTTT
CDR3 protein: CASSRTTGGDQPQHF

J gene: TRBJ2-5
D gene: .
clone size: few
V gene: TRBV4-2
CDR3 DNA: TGTGCCAGCAGCTGGGGACCGTGGAACCTTAACGGTGAAGAGACCCAGTACTTC
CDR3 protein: CASSWGPWNLNGEETQYF

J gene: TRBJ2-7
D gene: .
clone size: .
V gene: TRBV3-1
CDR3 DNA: TGTGCCAGCAGGTTTAATCCTGACTACGAGCAGTACTTC
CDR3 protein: CASRFNPDYEQYF

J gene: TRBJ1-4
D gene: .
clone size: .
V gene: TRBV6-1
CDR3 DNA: TGTGCCAGCAGTGACCAACGGGGGTTT
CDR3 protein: CASSDQRGF

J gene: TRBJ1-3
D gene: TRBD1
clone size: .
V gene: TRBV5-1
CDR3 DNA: TGCGCCAGCAGCCCTAAACGGACAGGGGCCGGATTGAGCTCTGGAAACACCGTATATTTT
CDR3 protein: CASSPKRTGAGLSSGNTVYF

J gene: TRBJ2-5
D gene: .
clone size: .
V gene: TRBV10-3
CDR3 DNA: TGTGCCATCAGAGAGGACCCCCGGGGAGAGACCCAGTACTTC
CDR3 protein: CAIREDPRGETQYF

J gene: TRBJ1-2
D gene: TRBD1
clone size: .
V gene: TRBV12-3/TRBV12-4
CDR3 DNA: TGTGCCAGCAGTTACTCACCGTCATTGGGACAGCATGGCTACACCTTC
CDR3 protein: CASSYSPSLGQHGYTF

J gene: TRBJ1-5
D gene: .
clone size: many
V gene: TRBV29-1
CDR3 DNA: TGCAGCGCAAGTGACGGGTTTAATCAGCCCCAGCATTTT
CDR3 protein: CSASDGFNQPQHF

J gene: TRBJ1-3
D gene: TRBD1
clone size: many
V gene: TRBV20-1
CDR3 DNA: TGCAGTGCTAGAGTTAGGGGGCGAGGAAACACCATATATTTT
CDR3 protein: CSARVRGRGNTIYF